Given below is one T cell receptor (beta chain) in context. TCRdb's copy holds only in-frame clones and misses some; the assay was immunoSEQ multiplex PCR. This sample has about 300,000 clones; roughly 90% occur once, and the top ten carry nearly 6.5%. The data belong to a study of blood T cell repertoires in COVID-19. As for the study in general: Nucleic acid was either cDNA or gDNA, and it came from T cells, B-cell-depleted T cells, or PBMCs.

The germline V gene encodes CDR1 SGHRS and CDR2 YFSETQ. Trimming removed 0 bases at V and 4 bases at J, with 19 bases between. The CDR3 is made up of 17 amino acids. Sequenced material: peripheral blood. The TCR originated in a man between 18 and 29 years old who had recovered from COVID-19. V is TRBV5-1 and J is TRBJ1-1, with a possible D match to TRBD1 (5 bases). The CDR3 region is CASSLAGVGRVGTEAFF. DNA for the CDR3: TGCGCCAGCAGCTTGGCGGGGGTAGGCAGGGTTGGCACTGAAGCTTTCTTT.